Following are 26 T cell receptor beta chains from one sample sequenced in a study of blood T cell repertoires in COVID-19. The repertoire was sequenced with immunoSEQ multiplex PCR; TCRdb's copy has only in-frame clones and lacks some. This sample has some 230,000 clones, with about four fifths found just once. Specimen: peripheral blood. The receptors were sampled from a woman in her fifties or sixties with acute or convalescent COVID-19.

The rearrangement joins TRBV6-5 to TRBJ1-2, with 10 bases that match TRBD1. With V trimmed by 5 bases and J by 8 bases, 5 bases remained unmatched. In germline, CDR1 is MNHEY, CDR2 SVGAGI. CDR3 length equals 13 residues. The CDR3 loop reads CASSSRDRGGYTF. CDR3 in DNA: TGTGCCAGCAGTAGCCGGGACAGGGGAGGCTACACCTTC.

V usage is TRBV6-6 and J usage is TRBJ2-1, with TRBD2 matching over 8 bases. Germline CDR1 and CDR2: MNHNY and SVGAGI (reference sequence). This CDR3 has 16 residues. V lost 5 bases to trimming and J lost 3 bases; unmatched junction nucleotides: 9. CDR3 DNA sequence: TGTGCCAGCAGTCCCTCGATGGCGGGGGGCTACAATGAGCAGTTCTTC. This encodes CASSPSMAGGYNEQFF.

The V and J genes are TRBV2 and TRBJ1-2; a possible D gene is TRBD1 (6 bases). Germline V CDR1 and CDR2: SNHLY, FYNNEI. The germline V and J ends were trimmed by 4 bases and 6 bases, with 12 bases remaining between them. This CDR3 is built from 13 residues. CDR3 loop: CASSGQVIDGYTF. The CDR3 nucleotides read TGTGCCAGCAGTGGACAGGTAATCGATGGCTACACCTTC.

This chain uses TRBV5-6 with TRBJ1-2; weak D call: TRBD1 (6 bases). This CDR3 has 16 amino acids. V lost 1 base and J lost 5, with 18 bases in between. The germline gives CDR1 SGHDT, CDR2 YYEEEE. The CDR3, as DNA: TGTGCCAGCAGCTTGTCGGGGGGGCCCCAAGATTATGGCTACACCTTC. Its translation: CASSLSGGPQDYGYTF.

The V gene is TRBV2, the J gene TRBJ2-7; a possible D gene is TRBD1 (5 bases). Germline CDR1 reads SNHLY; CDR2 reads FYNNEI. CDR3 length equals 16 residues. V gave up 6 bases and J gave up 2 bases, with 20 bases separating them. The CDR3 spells CASSLSRTPRAYEQYF. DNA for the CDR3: TGTGCCAGCAGCCTCTCCCGGACACCTCGGGCCTACGAGCAGTACTTC.

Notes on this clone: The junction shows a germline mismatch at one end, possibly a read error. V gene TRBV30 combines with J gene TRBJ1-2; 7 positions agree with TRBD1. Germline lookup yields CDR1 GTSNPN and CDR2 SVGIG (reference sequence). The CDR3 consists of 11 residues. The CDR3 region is CSGRGSYGYTF. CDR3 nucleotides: TGCTCGGGCAGGGGGTCCTATGGCTACACCTTC.

CDR3 region: CASSLGDRFNEKLFF. DNA of the CDR3: TGTGCCAGCAGCTTAGGGGACAGGTTTAATGAAAAACTGTTTTTT. The chain is built from TRBV7-9 and TRBJ1-4; TRBD1 matches 8 bases. CDR1 is SEHNR, CDR2 FQNEAQ, per germline (reference sequence). V lost 1 base, J lost 4 bases, and 2 bases stayed unmatched. The CDR3 is made up of 15 amino acids.

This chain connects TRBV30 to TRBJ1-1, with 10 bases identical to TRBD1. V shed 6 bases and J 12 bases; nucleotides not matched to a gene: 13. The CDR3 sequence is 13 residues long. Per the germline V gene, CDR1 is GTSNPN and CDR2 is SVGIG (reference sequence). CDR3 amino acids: CACGIPGQGRTFF. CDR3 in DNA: TGTGCCTGCGGGATACCGGGACAGGGGAGGACTTTCTTT.

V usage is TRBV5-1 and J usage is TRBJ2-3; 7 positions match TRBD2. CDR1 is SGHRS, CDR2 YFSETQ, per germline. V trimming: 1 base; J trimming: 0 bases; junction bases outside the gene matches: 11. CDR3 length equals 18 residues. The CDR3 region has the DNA TGCGCCAGCAGCTTGATGCCGGGCGGTAGCGGGAGCACAGATACGCAGTATTTT. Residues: CASSLMPGGSGSTDTQYF.

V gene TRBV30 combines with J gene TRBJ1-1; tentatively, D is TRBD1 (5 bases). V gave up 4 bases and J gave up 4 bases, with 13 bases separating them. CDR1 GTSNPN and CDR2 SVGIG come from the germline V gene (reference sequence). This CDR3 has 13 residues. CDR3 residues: CAWNADRGTEAFF. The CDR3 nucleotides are TGTGCCTGGAATGCTGACAGAGGCACTGAAGCTTTCTTT.

This CDR3 is CASSKEDRGPFSNQPQHF. CDR3 nucleotide sequence: TGTGCCAGCAGCAAAGAGGACAGGGGGCCGTTTAGCAATCAGCCCCAGCATTTT. This chain links TRBV21-1 with TRBJ1-5; the table's D call of TRBD1 was not tested on the DNA. TRBV21-1 is a listed pseudogene. The CDR3 contains 18 residues.

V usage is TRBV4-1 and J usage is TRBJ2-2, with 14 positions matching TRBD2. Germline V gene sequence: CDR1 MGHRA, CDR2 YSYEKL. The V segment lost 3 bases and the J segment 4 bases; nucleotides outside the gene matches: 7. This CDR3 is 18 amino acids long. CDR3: CASSQGLAGASGTGELFF. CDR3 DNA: TGCGCCAGCAGCCAGGGACTAGCGGGGGCCTCTGGCACCGGGGAGCTGTTTTTT.

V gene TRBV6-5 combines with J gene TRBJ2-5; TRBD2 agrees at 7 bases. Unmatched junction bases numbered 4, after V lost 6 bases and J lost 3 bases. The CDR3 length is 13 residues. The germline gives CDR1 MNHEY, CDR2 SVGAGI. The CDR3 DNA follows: TGTGCCAGCAGACTCGGGGGGAAAGAGACCCAGTACTTC. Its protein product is CASRLGGKETQYF.

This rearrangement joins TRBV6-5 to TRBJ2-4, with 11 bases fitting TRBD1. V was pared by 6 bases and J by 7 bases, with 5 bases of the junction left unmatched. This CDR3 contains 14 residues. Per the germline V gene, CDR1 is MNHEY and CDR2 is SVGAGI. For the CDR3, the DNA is TGTGCCAGCAGATCCGGGACAGGGGGTAACATTCAGTACTTC. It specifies CASRSGTGGNIQYF.

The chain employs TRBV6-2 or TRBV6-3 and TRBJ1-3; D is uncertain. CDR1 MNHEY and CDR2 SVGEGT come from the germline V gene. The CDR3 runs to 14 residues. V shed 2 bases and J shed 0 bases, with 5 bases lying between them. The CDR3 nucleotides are TGTGCCAGCAGTTACGGCTTCTCTGGAAACACCATATATTTT. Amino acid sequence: CASSYGFSGNTIYF.

CDR3 DNA: TGTGCCAGTAGCTCTCCCGGGACAGGGGCTTTCACTGAAGCTTTCTTT. Protein product: CASSSPGTGAFTEAFF. V and J are TRBV19 and TRBJ1-1; 10 bases fit TRBD1. Germline V lookup: CDR1 LNHDA, CDR2 SQIVND (reference sequence). The CDR3 has 16 amino acids. After removal of 6 bases from V and 4 bases from J, the junction contained 11 bases not matched to a gene.

For the CDR3, the DNA is TGTGCCAGCAGACCGGCACAGGGGGTGGGCGAGCAGTACTTC. It yields the protein CASRPAQGVGEQYF. The chain couples TRBV6-5 to TRBJ2-7, with 8 bases fitting TRBD1. Germline V lookup: CDR1 MNHEY, CDR2 SVGAGI. V gave up 6 bases and J gave up 6 bases; unmatched junction bases: 10. CDR3 length: 14 residues.

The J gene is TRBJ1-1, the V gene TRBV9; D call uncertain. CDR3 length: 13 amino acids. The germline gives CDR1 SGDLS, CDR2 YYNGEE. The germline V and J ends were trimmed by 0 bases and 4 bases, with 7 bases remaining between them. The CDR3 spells CASSVAPVTEAFF. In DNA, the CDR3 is TGTGCCAGCAGCGTAGCCCCCGTCACTGAAGCTTTCTTT.

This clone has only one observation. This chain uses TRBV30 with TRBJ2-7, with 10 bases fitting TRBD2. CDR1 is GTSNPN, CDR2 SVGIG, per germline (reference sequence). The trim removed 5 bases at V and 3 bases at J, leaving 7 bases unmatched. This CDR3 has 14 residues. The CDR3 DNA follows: TGTGCCTGGGGAAAAGCGGGGGGGAACTACGAGCAGTACTTC. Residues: CAWGKAGGNYEQYF.

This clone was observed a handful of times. The CDR3, as DNA: TGTGCCAGCTCACGCGGGGGGTCGGATGAAAAACTGTTTTTT. It translates to CASSRGGSDEKLFF. This chain uses TRBV18 with TRBJ1-4; D might be TRBD1 (5 bases). The V gene lost 4 bases and the J gene lost 6 bases, with 12 bases spanning the gap. Per the germline V gene, CDR1 is KGHSH and CDR2 is LQKENI. The CDR3 covers 14 residues. Drawing the rest from reference TRBV18 and TRBJ1-4, the complete variable domain is NAGVMQNPRHLVRRRGQEARLRCSPMKGHSHVYWYRQLPEEGLKFMVYLQKENIIDESGMPKERFSAEFPKEGPSILRIQQVVRGDSAAYFCASSRGGSDEKLFFGSGTQLSVL.

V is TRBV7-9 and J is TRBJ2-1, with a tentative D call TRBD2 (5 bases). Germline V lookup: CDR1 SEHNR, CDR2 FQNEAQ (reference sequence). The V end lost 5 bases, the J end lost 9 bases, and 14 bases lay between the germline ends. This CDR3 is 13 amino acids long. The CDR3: CASSPFAGIEQFF. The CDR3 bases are TGTGCCAGCAGCCCATTCGCCGGGATTGAGCAGTTCTTC.

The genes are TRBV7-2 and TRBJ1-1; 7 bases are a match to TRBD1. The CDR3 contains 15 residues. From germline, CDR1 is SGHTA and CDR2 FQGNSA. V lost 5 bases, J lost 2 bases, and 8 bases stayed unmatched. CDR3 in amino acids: CASSLFGQANTEAFF. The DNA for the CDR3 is TGTGCCAGCAGCCTATTTGGACAGGCAAACACTGAAGCTTTCTTT.

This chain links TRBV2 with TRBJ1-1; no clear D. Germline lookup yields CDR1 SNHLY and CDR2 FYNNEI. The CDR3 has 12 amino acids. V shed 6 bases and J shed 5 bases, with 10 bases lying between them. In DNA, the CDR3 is TGTGCCAGCAGGGAAATACGGACTGAAGCTTTCTTT. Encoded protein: CASREIRTEAFF.

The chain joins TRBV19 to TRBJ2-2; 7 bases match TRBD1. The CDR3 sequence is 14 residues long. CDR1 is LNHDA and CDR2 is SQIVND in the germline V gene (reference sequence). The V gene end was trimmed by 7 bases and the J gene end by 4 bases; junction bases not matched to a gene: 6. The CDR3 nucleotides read TGTGCCAGTAAAGACAGGGCGGGCACCGGGGAGCTGTTTTTT. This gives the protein CASKDRAGTGELFF.

CDR3 coding DNA: TGTGCCAGCAGTGAGTGGGACAGGGTAGCTTTCTTT. It yields the protein CASSEWDRVAFF. The rearrangement uses TRBV6-1 and TRBJ1-1; 9 nucleotides match TRBD1. CDR3 length: 12 amino acids. Trimming at V came to 3 bases and at J to 10 bases, leaving 3 bases not matched to a gene. Germline CDR1 MNHNS, CDR2 SASEGT.

CDR3 loop: CASSQEGQSISPLHF. In nucleotides, the CDR3 is TGCGCCAGCAGCCAAGAGGGACAGAGTATATCACCCCTCCACTTT. The V gene is TRBV4-3, the J gene TRBJ1-6; 7 positions match TRBD1. The V and J ends lost 0 bases and 10 bases, in that order; junction bases with no gene match: 6. Germline CDR1 and CDR2: LGHNA and YSLEER. The CDR3 is 15 residues long.